The rows below give T cell receptor beta chains drawn from one sample of a study of circulating and synovial CD4+ cells in juvenile arthritis. Sequenced by immunoSEQ multiplex PCR; TCRdb stores in-frame clones only, minus some. The sample has about 36,000 clones, over 85% seen once. Sequencing was done on a sample of CD4+ T cells from blood. Source of these receptors: a human donor with juvenile idiopathic arthritis. The CDR3 runs from the conserved cysteine through the conserved F or W. D genes are given only for firm matches. Some rows have no size entry. The others give once, few or many, or a class for an expanded clone.

>TRBV9|.|.|TRBJ1-2
CASSVAPGAHPPGYTF
TGTGCCAGCAGCGTAGCTCCTGGGGCCCATCCACCTGGCTACACCTTC
>TRBV18|.|.|TRBJ1-5
CASSPPIRGRGSNQPQHF
TGTGCCAGCTCACCACCGATCCGCGGGCGGGGGAGCAATCAGCCCCAGCATTTT
>TRBV18|.|.|TRBJ2-1
CASSPARTHNEQFF
TGTGCCAGCTCACCCGCCCGCACACACAATGAGCAGTTCTTC
>TRBV5-6|.|few|TRBJ1-6
CASSFSLTGALDNSPLHF
TGTGCCAGCAGCTTTTCCTTGACAGGTGCGCTTGATAATTCACCCCTCCACTTT
>TRBV2|.|.|TRBJ1-3
CASSEGPRNTIYF
TGTGCCAGCAGTGAAGGTCCCAGAAACACCATATATTTT
>TRBV14|.|.|TRBJ1-1
CASSQDRSGTEAFF
TGTGCCAGCAGCCAAGACAGGAGCGGCACTGAAGCTTTCTTT
>TRBV14|TRBD1|.|TRBJ1-4
CASSPLDRDDEKLFF
TGTGCCAGCAGCCCCTTGGACAGGGATGATGAAAAACTGTTTTTT
>TRBV4-1|.|.|TRBJ2-3
CASSRQASSTDTQYF
TGCGCCAGCAGCCGACAGGCTTCTAGCACAGATACGCAGTATTTT
>TRBV5-1|.|.|TRBJ1-1
CASSLGTSTEAFF
TGCGCCAGCAGCCTCGGGACATCAACTGAAGCTTTCTTT
>TRBV30|.|once|TRBJ1-2
CAWTGEGYGYTF
TGTGCCTGGACAGGGGAGGGCTATGGCTACACCTTC
>TRBV4-3|TRBD2|.|TRBJ2-7
CASSLGLAREQYF
TGCGCCAGCAGCCTGGGACTAGCTCGCGAGCAGTACTTC
>TRBV5-5|TRBD1|once|TRBJ1-1
CASEGALNTEAFF
TGTGCCAGCGAGGGGGCACTGAACACTGAAGCTTTCTTT
>TRBV18|TRBD1|.|TRBJ2-1
CASSPLPGQGLSEQFF
TGTGCCAGCTCACCACTACCGGGACAGGGGTTGAGTGAGCAGTTCTTC
>TRBV7-9|TRBD2|.|TRBJ2-7
CASSPPLAGGLFYEQYF
TGTGCCAGCAGCCCTCCACTAGCGGGGGGGCTATTCTACGAGCAGTACTTC
>TRBV6-5|TRBD1|.|TRBJ1-1
CASSYSTGGDAFF
TGTGCCAGCAGTTACTCGACAGGGGGCGACGCTTTCTTT
>TRBV6-5|TRBD1|.|TRBJ1-3
CASSFSGQGSGNTIYF
TGTGCCAGCAGTTTTTCGGGACAGGGATCTGGAAACACCATATATTTT
>TRBV5-6|TRBD2|.|TRBJ2-7
CASSATSGASYEQYF
TGTGCCAGCAGCGCGACTAGCGGAGCGTCCTACGAGCAGTACTTC
>TRBV30|TRBD2|.|TRBJ2-3
CAWSYLAVTDTQYF
TGTGCCTGGAGTTACCTAGCGGTCACAGATACGCAGTATTTT
>TRBV4-1|.|.|TRBJ1-2
CASSQVSKTVIYGYTF
TGCGCCAGCAGCCAAGTTTCTAAGACAGTCATCTATGGCTACACCTTC
>TRBV7-2|.|.|TRBJ1-2
CASSLAGGSYGYTF
TGTGCCAGCAGCTTAGCCGGGGGATCCTATGGCTACACCTTC
>TRBV27|.|.|TRBJ2-7
CASSRGYEQYF
TGTGCCAGCAGTAGAGGTTACGAGCAGTACTTC
>TRBV5-1|TRBD2|.|TRBJ2-1
CASSLVASGDYNEQFF
TGCGCCAGCAGCTTGGTGGCTAGCGGGGATTACAATGAGCAGTTCTTC
>TRBV7-6|TRBD1|.|TRBJ2-7
CASSSKPGQGAHEQYF
TGTGCCAGCAGCTCGAAACCGGGACAGGGGGCCCACGAGCAGTACTTC